This TCR beta chain was captured by sequencing in a study of beta chain features in type 1 diabetes. Findings and caveats of the study: There was a moderate but significant shortening of TCRB CDR3s in all four CD4+ subsets of Type 1 diabetes patients.

Every bit of the isolated RNA underwent reverse transcription, so sequencing read expressed TCRB transcripts. The table came from immunoSEQ multiplex PCR; TCRdb's copy has only in-frame clones and leaves some out. The table records 550,000 to 850,000 clones, under 15% of them present only once. This clone was seen only a few times. What it recognizes is unknown. Looked up from germline, CDR1 is LNHNV and CDR2 is YYDKDF (reference sequence). The CDR3 sequence is 14 residues long. The trim removed 4 bases at V and 0 bases at J, leaving 3 bases unmatched. This chain uses TRBV15 with TRBJ2-7, with 7 bases identical to TRBD1. Material: naive CD4+ T cells from blood. The receptor was isolated from a man aged 18 to 30 with type 1 diabetes. CDR3 sequence reads: CATSKDRASYEQYF. CDR3 sequence (DNA): TGTGCCACCAGCAAAGACAGGGCCTCCTACGAGCAGTACTTC.